The sequence of this TCR beta chain was determined in a study of cytomegalovirus exposure and HLA in healthy donors. Study-wide background: The early release's HLA-typed donors yielded 70 million to 85 million unique TCRs.

The CDR3 is 14 amino acids. Germline V lookup: CDR1 SGHKS, CDR2 YYEKEE (reference sequence). Deletions cut 6 bases from V and 6 bases from J, with 18 bases between. PCR employed 60 Vbeta and 13 Jbeta primers. Clones were sequenced by immunoSEQ multiplex PCR, and TCRdb holds only the in-frame ones, with some missing. The sample consists of over 40,000 clones, around 90% of them appearing once. This clone was observed a few times. The target antigen is unknown. Points from the study as a whole: Some TCR beta chains (roughly 160 of them) were listed as cytomegalovirus-associated. Among CMV-associated TCR beta chains, most appeared HLA-restricted in a later analysis.

The receptor's source is a woman aged 40 to 50 in good health and CMV-seropositive. The chain uses TRBV5-5 and TRBJ1-1; D not resolved. The sample consisted of PBMCs. The CDR3 region is CASKEGRWGPEAFF. DNA of the CDR3: TGTGCCAGCAAAGAGGGCCGGTGGGGTCCTGAAGCTTTCTTT.